The rows below give T cell receptor beta chains drawn from one sample of a study of T cells in Graves' hyperthyroidism and ophthalmopathy. TCRdb analysed the multiplex PCR reads with MiXCR anew, one entry per CDR3 protein. Of approximately 620,000 distinct CDR3 sequences listed, roughly a sixth were seen once; the top ten hold roughly 3%. Material: blood. The receptor source for this set is a woman between 35 and 50 years old with Graves' ophthalmopathy. The CDR3 runs from the conserved cysteine through the conserved F or W. Each record gives: clone size, J gene, D gene, V gene, CDR3 DNA, CDR3 protein. A D gene is named only where the DNA matches it firmly. A row's size may be missing; if present it is once, few, many or a size class.

clone size: NA
J gene: TRBJ2-6
D gene: NA
V gene: TRBV19
CDR3 DNA: TGTGCCAGCGCCCTTAGCTCTGGGGCCAACGTCCTGACTTTC
CDR3 protein: CASALSSGANVLTF

clone size: few
J gene: TRBJ1-1
D gene: TRBD1
V gene: TRBV18
CDR3 DNA: TGTGCCAGCTCACTCTCGACGGACAGGGGAGTCATGAACACTGAAGCTTTCTTT
CDR3 protein: CASSLSTDRGVMNTEAFF

clone size: many
J gene: TRBJ2-1
D gene: NA
V gene: TRBV6-1
CDR3 DNA: TGTGCCAGCACTATGTCCCGGGAGAGCAATGAGCAGTTCTTC
CDR3 protein: CASTMSRESNEQFF

clone size: NA
J gene: TRBJ2-7
D gene: TRBD2
V gene: TRBV5-1
CDR3 DNA: TGCGCCAGCCGGAGGGGACTAGCCCAAGGGGAGCAGTACTTC
CDR3 protein: CASRRGLAQGEQYF

clone size: NA
J gene: TRBJ2-3
D gene: NA
V gene: TRBV5-1
CDR3 DNA: TGCGCCAGCAGCTTGACCCAGGGGCCGATAGATACGCAGTATTTT
CDR3 protein: CASSLTQGPIDTQYF

clone size: many
J gene: TRBJ2-3
D gene: TRBD2
V gene: TRBV20-1
CDR3 DNA: TGCAGTGCTAGTGAAAGTGTGGGACTAGCGGTGAATACGCAGTATTTT
CDR3 protein: CSASESVGLAVNTQYF

clone size: many
J gene: TRBJ2-2
D gene: NA
V gene: TRBV7-3
CDR3 DNA: TGTGCCAGCAGCTTCGGTGGGAACACCGGGGAGCTGTTTTTT
CDR3 protein: CASSFGGNTGELFF

clone size: few
J gene: TRBJ1-5
D gene: TRBD1
V gene: TRBV18
CDR3 DNA: TGTGCCAGCTCTCCAACGACAGGGAGCGACCAACCCCAGCAATTT
CDR3 protein: CASSPTTGSDQPQQF

clone size: many
J gene: TRBJ2-3
D gene: TRBD2
V gene: TRBV7-8
CDR3 DNA: TGTGCCAGCAGCCTTGGACTAGCCTCAGATACGCAGTATTTT
CDR3 protein: CASSLGLASDTQYF

clone size: NA
J gene: TRBJ2-7
D gene: NA
V gene: TRBV18
CDR3 DNA: TGTGCCAGCTCACCTGTCTCGCCCCGACAGAAATACTACGAGCAGTACTTC
CDR3 protein: CASSPVSPRQKYYEQYF

clone size: many
J gene: TRBJ2-3
D gene: TRBD2
V gene: TRBV20-1
CDR3 DNA: TGCAGTGCTCCGAGACTAGCGGGAGAGACAGATACGCAGTATTTT
CDR3 protein: CSAPRLAGETDTQYF

clone size: NA
J gene: TRBJ2-3
D gene: TRBD2
V gene: TRBV5-8
CDR3 DNA: TGTGCCAGCAGCTCTCTAGCGGGAGGATCCGATACGCAGTATTTT
CDR3 protein: CASSSLAGGSDTQYF

clone size: many
J gene: TRBJ1-2
D gene: NA
V gene: TRBV28
CDR3 DNA: TGTGCCAGCAGCAGAAGGGTCGCCTATGGCTACACCTTC
CDR3 protein: CASSRRVAYGYTF

clone size: NA
J gene: TRBJ2-1
D gene: TRBD2
V gene: TRBV7-2
CDR3 DNA: TGTGCCAGCAGCTCCCCCGGGGGGGGGAGGAACAATGAGCAGTTCTTC
CDR3 protein: CASSSPGGGRNNEQFF

clone size: NA
J gene: TRBJ2-5
D gene: TRBD2
V gene: TRBV2
CDR3 DNA: TGTGCCAGCAGTGATGTAGCGGGAGGTCAAGAGACCCAGTACTTC
CDR3 protein: CASSDVAGGQETQYF

clone size: NA
J gene: TRBJ2-3
D gene: NA
V gene: TRBV6-1
CDR3 DNA: TGTGCCAGCAGTGAAGGGTTTGCACTGGATACGCAGTATTTT
CDR3 protein: CASSEGFALDTQYF

clone size: few
J gene: TRBJ1-4
D gene: TRBD1
V gene: TRBV5-1
CDR3 DNA: TGCGCCAGCAGCCTGACAGGGTTGCGGGGTAATGAAAAACTGTTTTTT
CDR3 protein: CASSLTGLRGNEKLFF

clone size: many
J gene: TRBJ1-1
D gene: NA
V gene: TRBV13
CDR3 DNA: TGTGCCAGCAAGATCTACACTGAAGCTTTCTTT
CDR3 protein: CASKIYTEAFF

clone size: many
J gene: TRBJ2-3
D gene: NA
V gene: TRBV12-3/TRBV12-4
CDR3 DNA: TGTGCCAGCAGTTTAGGGGTGGGTGGCCGCACAGATACGCAGTATTTT
CDR3 protein: CASSLGVGGRTDTQYF

clone size: NA
J gene: TRBJ2-7
D gene: NA
V gene: TRBV7-9
CDR3 DNA: TGTGCCAGCAGCACAGGTCCGGAGTCCTACGAGCAGTACTTC
CDR3 protein: CASSTGPESYEQYF

clone size: few
J gene: TRBJ2-4
D gene: NA
V gene: TRBV27
CDR3 DNA: TGTGCCAGCAGTTTAAGGGGCAGCAGGGACATTCAGTACTTC
CDR3 protein: CASSLRGSRDIQYF

clone size: many
J gene: TRBJ1-1
D gene: NA
V gene: TRBV11-1
CDR3 DNA: TGTGCCAGCAGCCCACGGACGAGGATTACGAACACTGAAGCTTTCTTT
CDR3 protein: CASSPRTRITNTEAFF

clone size: NA
J gene: TRBJ1-2
D gene: NA
V gene: TRBV5-1
CDR3 DNA: TGCGCCAGCAGCTTGGACAGTGGCGGGTCTGGCTACACCTTC
CDR3 protein: CASSLDSGGSGYTF

clone size: many
J gene: TRBJ1-5
D gene: NA
V gene: TRBV12-3/TRBV12-4
CDR3 DNA: TGTGCCAGCAGCCCTACCGGGGCCAGCAATCAGCCCCAGCATTTT
CDR3 protein: CASSPTGASNQPQHF

clone size: NA
J gene: TRBJ1-1
D gene: NA
V gene: TRBV5-6
CDR3 DNA: TGTGCCAGCAGCTTGGTTGGGGTCTCTAACACTGAAGCTTTCTTT
CDR3 protein: CASSLVGVSNTEAFF

clone size: NA
J gene: TRBJ1-4
D gene: TRBD1
V gene: TRBV12-3/TRBV12-4
CDR3 DNA: TGTGCCAGCAGTTTAAGGGGGCACGCTGAAAAACTGTTTTTT
CDR3 protein: CASSLRGHAEKLFF

clone size: many
J gene: TRBJ1-6
D gene: TRBD1
V gene: TRBV7-8
CDR3 DNA: TGTGCCAGCAGTCCTACCAGGGGGGAAAATTCACCCCTCCACTTT
CDR3 protein: CASSPTRGENSPLHF

clone size: few
J gene: TRBJ2-3
D gene: TRBD1
V gene: TRBV6-1
CDR3 DNA: TGTGCCAGCAGGCCCGGGACAGGGGGTCTTAGCACAGATACGCAGTATTTT
CDR3 protein: CASRPGTGGLSTDTQYF

clone size: few
J gene: TRBJ1-1
D gene: NA
V gene: TRBV6-1
CDR3 DNA: TGTGCCAGCAGGTCGGACGGGAACACTGAAGCTTTCTTT
CDR3 protein: CASRSDGNTEAFF

clone size: many
J gene: TRBJ2-5
D gene: NA
V gene: TRBV11-2
CDR3 DNA: TGTGCCAGCAGGTCCAGGGATGGGGAGACCCAGTACTTC
CDR3 protein: CASRSRDGETQYF

clone size: NA
J gene: TRBJ2-2
D gene: NA
V gene: TRBV2
CDR3 DNA: TGTGCCAGCAGGCAGGGTCGGGCCGGGGAGCTGTTTTTT
CDR3 protein: CASRQGRAGELFF

clone size: many
J gene: TRBJ2-3
D gene: TRBD1
V gene: TRBV11-3
CDR3 DNA: TGTGCCAGCGGAAGAGGGACAGGCACAGATACGCAGTATTTT
CDR3 protein: CASGRGTGTDTQYF

clone size: many
J gene: TRBJ1-2
D gene: TRBD1
V gene: TRBV20-1
CDR3 DNA: TGCAGTGGACAGGGGAGTAGTGGCTACACCTTC
CDR3 protein: CSGQGSSGYTF

clone size: many
J gene: TRBJ1-4
D gene: NA
V gene: TRBV30
CDR3 DNA: TGTGCCTGGAGTGTAGGTCACGTGGCAACTAATGAAAAACTGTTTTTT
CDR3 protein: CAWSVGHVATNEKLFF

clone size: many
J gene: TRBJ1-1
D gene: NA
V gene: TRBV20-1
CDR3 DNA: TGCAGTGCTAGAAGGCAGGGAGGGGATGCTTTCTTT
CDR3 protein: CSARRQGGDAFF

clone size: many
J gene: TRBJ2-7
D gene: TRBD1
V gene: TRBV30
CDR3 DNA: TGTGCCTGGAGGACCGGGACAGGGGACAGCGCCTACGAGCAGTACTTC
CDR3 protein: CAWRTGTGDSAYEQYF

clone size: NA
J gene: TRBJ1-1
D gene: NA
V gene: TRBV7-6
CDR3 DNA: TGTGCCAGCAGCTCGACAGTCAGCACTGAAGCTTTCTTT
CDR3 protein: CASSSTVSTEAFF

clone size: many
J gene: TRBJ1-1
D gene: NA
V gene: TRBV28
CDR3 DNA: TGTGCCAGCAATGGGATCTGGACTGGGGGGCGGAACACTGAAGCTTTCTTT
CDR3 protein: CASNGIWTGGRNTEAFF

clone size: many
J gene: TRBJ2-1
D gene: NA
V gene: TRBV5-1
CDR3 DNA: TGCGCCAGCAGCTTGTACGAGGGCGGACGCTCCTACAATGAGCAGTTCTTC
CDR3 protein: CASSLYEGGRSYNEQFF

clone size: NA
J gene: TRBJ1-5
D gene: TRBD1
V gene: TRBV5-1
CDR3 DNA: TGCGCCAGCAGCTTGGGAGACAGGGGAGTTGGCAATCAGCCCCAGCATTTT
CDR3 protein: CASSLGDRGVGNQPQHF

clone size: many
J gene: TRBJ1-5
D gene: TRBD1
V gene: TRBV30
CDR3 DNA: TGTGCCTGGAGCTCGGACAGGGTCAATCAGCCCCAGCATTTT
CDR3 protein: CAWSSDRVNQPQHF

clone size: NA
J gene: TRBJ1-5
D gene: NA
V gene: TRBV10-3
CDR3 DNA: TGTGCCGTACAGGGTGAGGGTCAGCCCCAGCATTTT
CDR3 protein: CAVQGEGQPQHF

clone size: many
J gene: TRBJ2-5
D gene: TRBD2
V gene: TRBV10-2
CDR3 DNA: TGCGCCAGCAGTGAGAGTCTAGGAGGACTAGCGGGGGTTCGAGAGACCCAGTACTTC
CDR3 protein: CASSESLGGLAGVRETQYF

clone size: few
J gene: TRBJ2-1
D gene: TRBD2
V gene: TRBV20-1
CDR3 DNA: TGCAGTGCCCCCGGCCCGCTAGCGGGGGGGTCGGTCTCCTACAATGAGCAGTTCTTC
CDR3 protein: CSAPGPLAGGSVSYNEQFF

clone size: NA
J gene: TRBJ2-1
D gene: TRBD1
V gene: TRBV7-3
CDR3 DNA: TGTGCCAGCAGCGCAGGACAGGGCGGCTCCTACAATGAGCAGTTCTTC
CDR3 protein: CASSAGQGGSYNEQFF

clone size: many
J gene: TRBJ2-7
D gene: TRBD1
V gene: TRBV18
CDR3 DNA: TGTGCCAGCTCACTAGGACAGGCCATTACCTACGAGCAGTACTTC
CDR3 protein: CASSLGQAITYEQYF

clone size: few
J gene: TRBJ2-7
D gene: TRBD1
V gene: TRBV7-9
CDR3 DNA: TGTGCCAGCAGCTCGACAGGGGGCTGGGAGCAGTACTTC
CDR3 protein: CASSSTGGWEQYF

clone size: NA
J gene: TRBJ1-3
D gene: NA
V gene: TRBV4-2
CDR3 DNA: TGTGCCAGCAGCCAAGTGCCCGGGTCTGGAAACACCATATATTTT
CDR3 protein: CASSQVPGSGNTIYF

clone size: many
J gene: TRBJ2-5
D gene: NA
V gene: TRBV11-2
CDR3 DNA: TGTGCCAGCAGCTTAGCGGATCAAGAGACCCAGTACTTC
CDR3 protein: CASSLADQETQYF

clone size: many
J gene: TRBJ1-1
D gene: NA
V gene: TRBV20-1
CDR3 DNA: TGCAGTGCTAGCCCCCGCGCCCGACTGAACACTGAAGCTTTCTTT
CDR3 protein: CSASPRARLNTEAFF

clone size: NA
J gene: TRBJ2-2
D gene: NA
V gene: TRBV7-2
CDR3 DNA: TGTGCCAGCACCCCGGGATTATTCCTGGCCGGGGAGCTGTTTTTT
CDR3 protein: CASTPGLFLAGELFF

clone size: many
J gene: TRBJ2-3
D gene: TRBD1
V gene: TRBV20-1
CDR3 DNA: TGCAGTGCTCCCACAGGGGGAGATACGCAGTATTTT
CDR3 protein: CSAPTGGDTQYF

clone size: many
J gene: TRBJ1-6
D gene: TRBD1
V gene: TRBV29-1
CDR3 DNA: TGCAGCGTCGTTACAGGACAGGGGCGAGAGGATAATTCACCCCTCCACTTT
CDR3 protein: CSVVTGQGREDNSPLHF

clone size: NA
J gene: TRBJ1-1
D gene: NA
V gene: TRBV20-1
CDR3 DNA: TGCAGTGCTAGAGTGAGGGAGGTACGGAATGAAGCTTTCTTT
CDR3 protein: CSARVREVRNEAFF

clone size: many
J gene: TRBJ2-1
D gene: TRBD2
V gene: TRBV7-9
CDR3 DNA: TGTGCCAGCAGCTTCCGGACTAGCGGGAACAATGAGCAGTTCTTC
CDR3 protein: CASSFRTSGNNEQFF

clone size: many
J gene: TRBJ2-2
D gene: NA
V gene: TRBV6-1
CDR3 DNA: TGTGCCAGCAGTGGGTGGTCGTCCGGGGAGCTGTTTTTT
CDR3 protein: CASSGWSSGELFF

clone size: many
J gene: TRBJ2-3
D gene: NA
V gene: TRBV12-3/TRBV12-4
CDR3 DNA: TGTGCCAGCAGTCCTCGACAGGTGGAGAGCACAGATACGCAGTATTTT
CDR3 protein: CASSPRQVESTDTQYF

clone size: many
J gene: TRBJ1-6
D gene: TRBD1
V gene: TRBV18
CDR3 DNA: TGTGCCAGCTCGCGGGACAGGTATAATTCACCCCTCCACTTT
CDR3 protein: CASSRDRYNSPLHF

clone size: few
J gene: TRBJ1-2
D gene: NA
V gene: TRBV28
CDR3 DNA: TGTGCCAGCAGTTTCGGGGGCCCCCCTCGAGAGTTCTATGGCTACACCTTC
CDR3 protein: CASSFGGPPREFYGYTF